This T cell receptor beta chain was identified during a study of blood T cell repertoires in COVID-19 (dated by TCRdb to between 2020 and 2021). Some background on the complete study: Samples from collaborators originated in the United States, Italy and Spain and spanned both the acute and convalescent phases of COVID-19. Subjects who had been exposed to COVID-19, were actively infected with it, or had recovered from it provided the deeply sampled blood TCRbeta repertoires that made up the dataset. The sample metadata nearly always contained a de-identified subject ID, COVID-19 status, age in years and sex. HLA class I and class II types, where available, came from metadata supplied by the sample provider rather than from assay-based typing. The repertoires were released in a freely available public database intended as a resource for research on the immune response to SARS-CoV-2. The prospective study material was composed of cDNA or gDNA derived from T cells, B-cell-depleted T cells, or PBMCs. Samples came from the ongoing ImmuneRACE study (first 160 participants) plus 1,254 subjects from 6 global collaborators.

Study-wide conclusions, independent of this receptor: The amount of clinical and demographic metadata varied by source and participant and was provided uncurated.

As for this clone: The clone's antigen remains unknown. Base quality data are lacking; no much larger clone is found one base away.

The collaborating institutions used their own protocols to collect whole blood in K2EDTA tubes. For TCRbeta analysis, collaborator samples were shipped as frozen whole blood, as isolated PBMCs, or as DNA extracted from either sample type. The germline V gene gives CDR1 as MNHEY and CDR2 as SVGEGT. From the cysteine through the phenylalanine, the CDR3 covers 14 amino acids. Kept here is only the CDR3 DNA, which spans 42 bases and is read in frame from base 1. Ends trimmed: V by 5 bases, J by 6 bases; bases unmatched to a gene: 9. TCRbeta CDR3 regions were amplified from genomic DNA by means of the immunoSEQ Assay, a bias-controlled multiplex PCR. As for the original processing: The number of nucleated cells in each sample was estimated from the amplification of reference gene primers within the assay. To quantify the absolute abundance of each unique TCRbeta CDR3 rearrangement, sequence reads were collapsed and filtered. For each sample, productive Simpson clonality was calculated as the square root of Simpson's diversity index over productive rearrangements. What TCRdb holds here is the immuneACCESS table cut down to in-frame rearrangements. Part of the clones is not present; checked against another copy, under half of the missing clones reflect an unresolved V gene, and the others are unexplained. Clone size and the V and J calls come from that table; the DNA yielded D and trimming. This sample is represented by about 380,000 clones; 90% of them were singletons. Around 7% of the sample lies in the top ten.

The TCR was taken from a man aged 18-30 years with active or convalescent COVID-19. The sequence joins TRBV6-2 or TRBV6-3 to TRBJ2-7; the central 8 bases match TRBD2. Sequenced material: peripheral blood. Here the CDR3 is given as CASSRGGRLPEQYF. The DNA sequence follows: TGTGCCAGCAGTCGCGGGGGGCGCTTGCCCGAGCAGTACTTC.